This T cell receptor (beta chain) stems from a study of cytomegalovirus exposure and HLA in healthy donors. Study-wide points: At a 0.05 false discovery rate, a later analysis found over 15,000 TCR beta sequences to be associated with HLA alleles. Productive rates of about 87% or about 30% were seen for most TCR beta V segments in an earlier analysis.

Of note for this clone: Its antigen remains unknown.

The PCR had 60 Vbeta and 13 Jbeta primers. Assay: immunoSEQ multiplex PCR; the TCRdb copy retains only in-frame clones and omits some. The data contain some 170,000 clones, 75% to 85% of them singletons. All donors participated as healthy donors of bone marrow. The sequence came from a woman aged 25 to 39 in good health and CMV-seronegative. Sequenced material: PBMCs.

CDR3 region: CSVVGVAGASYNEQFF. The CDR3 DNA reads as TGCAGCGTCGTGGGAGTAGCGGGAGCCTCCTACAATGAGCAGTTCTTC. The rearrangement uses TRBV29-1 and TRBJ2-1, with 9 nucleotides matching TRBD2. This CDR3 is 16 amino acids long. Germline values: CDR1 SQVTM, CDR2 ANQGSEA. V lost 6 bases and J lost 0; bases outside the gene matches: 9.